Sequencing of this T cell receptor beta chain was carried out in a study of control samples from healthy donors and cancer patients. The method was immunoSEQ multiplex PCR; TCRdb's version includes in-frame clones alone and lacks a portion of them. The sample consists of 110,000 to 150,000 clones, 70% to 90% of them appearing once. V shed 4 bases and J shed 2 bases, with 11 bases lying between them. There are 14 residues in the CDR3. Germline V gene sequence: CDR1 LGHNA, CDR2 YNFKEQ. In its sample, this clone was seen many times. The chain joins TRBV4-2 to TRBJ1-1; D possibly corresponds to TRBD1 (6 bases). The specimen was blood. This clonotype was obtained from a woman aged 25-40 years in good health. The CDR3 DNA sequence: TGTGCCAGCAGCCCATCGGACAGCAACACTGAAGCTTTCTTT. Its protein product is CASSPSDSNTEAFF.